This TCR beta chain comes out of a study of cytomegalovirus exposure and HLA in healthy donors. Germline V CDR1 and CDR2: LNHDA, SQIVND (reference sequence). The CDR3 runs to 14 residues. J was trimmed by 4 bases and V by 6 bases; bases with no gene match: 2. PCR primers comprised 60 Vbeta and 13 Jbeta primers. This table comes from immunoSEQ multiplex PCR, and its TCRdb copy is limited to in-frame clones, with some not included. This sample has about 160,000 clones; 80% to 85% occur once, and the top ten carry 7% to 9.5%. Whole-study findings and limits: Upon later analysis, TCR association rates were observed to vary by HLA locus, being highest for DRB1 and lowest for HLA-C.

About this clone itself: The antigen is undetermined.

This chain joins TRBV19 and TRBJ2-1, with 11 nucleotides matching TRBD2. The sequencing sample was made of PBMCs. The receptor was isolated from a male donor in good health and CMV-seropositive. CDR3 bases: TGTGCCAGTAGCCGGACTAGCGGGTACAATGAGCAGTTCTTC. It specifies CASSRTSGYNEQFF.